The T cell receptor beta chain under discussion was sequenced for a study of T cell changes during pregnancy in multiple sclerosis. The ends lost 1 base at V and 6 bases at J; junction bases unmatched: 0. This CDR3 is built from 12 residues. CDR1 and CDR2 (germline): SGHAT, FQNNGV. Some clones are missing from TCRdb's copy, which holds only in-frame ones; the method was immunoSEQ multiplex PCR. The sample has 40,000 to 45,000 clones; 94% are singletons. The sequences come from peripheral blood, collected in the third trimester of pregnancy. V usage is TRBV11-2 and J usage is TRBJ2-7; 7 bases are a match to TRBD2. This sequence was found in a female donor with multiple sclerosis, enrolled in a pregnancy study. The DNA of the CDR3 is TGTGCCAGCAGCTTAGCGGGGGGCGAGCAGTACTTC. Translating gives CASSLAGGEQYF.